A single sample gave rise to the 32 T cell receptor beta chains below, sequenced in a study of blood T cell repertoires in COVID-19. The assay was immunoSEQ multiplex PCR, and TCRdb's table has in-frame clones only and misses some. The sample consists of 180,000 or so clones, more than 70% of them appearing once. Sequenced material: PBMCs or T cells enriched from blood (not recorded which). All receptors derive from a woman in her twenties or thirties who had recovered from COVID-19.

This chain joins TRBV28 and TRBJ2-7, with TRBD1 as a possible D gene (5 bases). The CDR3 totals 13 residues. Germline lookup yields CDR1 MDHEN and CDR2 SYDVKM. The V end was cut by 7 bases, the J end by 2 bases, with 12 bases between. CDR3 sequence: CASNQGSAYEQYF. The CDR3 nucleotides are TGTGCCAGCAATCAGGGAAGTGCCTACGAGCAGTACTTC.

V usage is TRBV5-1 and J usage is TRBJ2-1; 8 bases are a match to TRBD2. Germline V gives CDR1 SGHRS, CDR2 YFSETQ. The CDR3 contains 17 residues. V trimming: 0 bases; J trimming: 8 bases; junction bases outside the gene matches: 13. CDR3 DNA: TGCGCCAGCAGCTTGGGACACAGCCGAGCGGGAGATGATGAGCAGTTCTTC. Translating gives CASSLGHSRAGDDEQFF.

The CDR3 is CASSLSVGEPYNEQFF. The CDR3 DNA reads TGTGCCAGCAGCTTAAGCGTCGGGGAACCCTACAATGAGCAGTTCTTC. The chain employs TRBV7-3 and TRBJ2-1; TRBD2 might be the D (5 bases). V lost 1 base and J 2 bases, leaving 12 bases between the germline ends. CDR1 is SGHTA and CDR2 is FQGTGA in the germline V gene. The CDR3 has 16 amino acids. Full variable domain (missing parts from reference TRBV7-3 and TRBJ2-1): GAGVSQTPSNKVTEKGKYVELRCDPISGHTALYWYRQSLGQGPEFLIYFQGTGAADDSGLPNDRFFAVRPEGSVSTLKIQRTERGDSAVYLCASSLSVGEPYNEQFFGPGTRLTVL.

This clone appeared once. The chain carries TRBV4-2 and TRBJ1-1; D is undetermined. V dropped 0 bases and J dropped 7 bases, with 9 bases sitting between them. This CDR3 comprises 13 residues. CDR1 is LGHNA, CDR2 YNFKEQ, per germline. The CDR3 DNA follows: TGTGCCAGCAGCCAAGATGGAGGGCTTGAAGCTTTCTTT. Amino acid sequence: CASSQDGGLEAFF.

This clone was detected once. CDR3 amino acids: CASRGGDSYGYTF. CDR3 nucleotide sequence: TGTGCCAGCAGGGGAGGAGATTCCTATGGCTACACCTTC. The chain employs TRBV2 and TRBJ1-2; D remains unclear. Per germline, CDR1 SNHLY and CDR2 FYNNEI. Trimming removed 6 bases at V and 4 bases at J, with 12 bases between. CDR3 size: 13 residues.

There are a few counts of this clone. The CDR3 coding sequence is TGTGCCAGCAGTGAAGGGCAGGTGGGGGGAGACAATGAGCAGTTCTTC. Translating it yields CASSEGQVGGDNEQFF. V and J are TRBV6-1 and TRBJ2-1; D might be TRBD2 (6 bases). V was shortened by 1 base and J by 5 bases, with 15 bases between the two germline ends. The CDR3 covers 16 residues. Germline V gene lookup returns CDR1 MNHNS and CDR2 SASEGT.

The chain uses TRBV6-2 or TRBV6-3 and TRBJ2-1; a weak D match, TRBD2 (6 bases). CDR3 size: 18 residues. Trimming pared 5 bases from V and 1 base from J, leaving 21 bases between. The V gene's germline CDR1 is MNHEY and CDR2 SVGEGT. CDR3 sequence reads: CASSIGRPGTLSYNEQFF. The CDR3 DNA is TGTGCCAGCAGTATAGGGCGTCCGGGGACTCTGTCCTACAATGAGCAGTTCTTC.

CDR3: CASSQEWGGSPYEQYF. CDR3 nucleotides: TGTGCCAGCAGCCAAGAATGGGGCGGGAGTCCGTACGAGCAGTACTTC. The V call is TRBV4-2, the J call TRBJ2-7; 7 bases align to TRBD2. V was pared by 0 bases and J by 4 bases, with 9 bases of the junction left unmatched. From germline, CDR1 is LGHNA and CDR2 YNFKEQ. CDR3 length: 16 amino acids.

This clone was seen only a few times. This chain links TRBV6-5 with TRBJ1-1; 10 nucleotides line up with TRBD1. The CDR3 loop spans 13 amino acids. In germline, CDR1 is MNHEY, CDR2 SVGAGI. The junction had 10 bases not matched to a gene; V was cut back by 11 bases and J by 7 bases. The DNA for the CDR3 is TGTGCCTCCCCGGACAGGGGGGGAAATGAAGCTTTCTTT. Residues: CASPDRGGNEAFF.

The table lists this clone with a count of one. The chain carries TRBV28 and TRBJ1-2; unclear D gene. V lost 10 bases and J lost 4, with 16 bases in between. The CDR3 contains 13 residues. Germline lookup yields CDR1 MDHEN and CDR2 SYDVKM. CDR3 protein: CATCSIWSYGYTF. CDR3 nucleotide sequence: TGTGCCACCTGTTCTATCTGGAGCTATGGCTACACCTTC.

This clone was found once. The chain carries TRBV27 and TRBJ1-2; a possible D gene is TRBD1 (5 bases). Germline loops: CDR1 MNHEY, CDR2 SMNVEV (reference sequence). The CDR3 is made up of 16 amino acids. The V end lost 3 bases, the J end lost 4 bases, and 18 bases lay between the germline ends. In DNA form, the CDR3 reads TGTGCCAGCAGTTTTCTGGGGCCCGGGGAGGGCTATGGCTACACCTTC. Residues: CASSFLGPGEGYGYTF.

The rearrangement uses TRBV5-1 and TRBJ1-1; 10 positions match TRBD1. Germline loops: CDR1 SGHRS, CDR2 YFSETQ. The V segment lost 4 bases and the J segment 6 bases; nucleotides outside the gene matches: 9. The CDR3 length is 15 residues. The CDR3 DNA sequence: TGCGCCAGCAGCCCTAGGACAGGGGGTATAGCTGAAGCTTTCTTT. Translated: CASSPRTGGIAEAFF.

This clone was seen only once. The V gene is TRBV5-4, the J gene TRBJ2-3, with 9 bases fitting TRBD2. The CDR3 covers 16 residues. V dropped 0 bases and J dropped 4; count of bases not matched to a gene: 6. Germline lookup yields CDR1 SGHNT and CDR2 YYREEE (reference sequence). The CDR3 reads CASSLGGTSTSDTQYF. For the CDR3, the DNA is TGTGCCAGCAGCTTGGGAGGGACTAGCACCTCAGATACGCAGTATTTT.

V usage is TRBV28 and J usage is TRBJ2-1; TRBD2 aligns across 8 bases. The V gene's germline CDR1 is MDHEN and CDR2 SYDVKM. Trimming took 5 bases from V and 8 from J; bases not matched to a gene: 11. The CDR3 has 15 residues. CDR3 in amino acids: CASSPGGTRFHEQFF. In nucleotides, the CDR3 is TGTGCCAGCAGTCCGGGGGGGACTAGGTTCCATGAGCAGTTCTTC.

The chain joins TRBV28 to TRBJ1-5, with D possibly matching TRBD1 (6 bases). The germline V gene has CDR1 MDHEN and CDR2 SYDVKM. Trimming removed 7 bases at V and 5 bases at J, with 15 bases between. CDR3 length: 14 residues. In nucleotides, the CDR3 is TGTGCCAGCACGGCGGGCGGGGGCTATCAGCCCCAGCATTTT. Translation: CASTAGGGYQPQHF.

The chain links TRBV5-1 to TRBJ2-7; weak D call: TRBD2 (5 bases). The CDR3 length is 15 residues. Trimming took off 3 bases at V and 3 bases at J, with 16 bases between the two ends. Germline CDR1 is SGHRS and CDR2 is YFSETQ. The CDR3 is CASSSLPGEGYEQYF. DNA for the CDR3: TGCGCCAGCAGCTCCCTACCAGGAGAGGGCTACGAGCAGTACTTC.

V usage is TRBV19 and J usage is TRBJ1-3; no firm D call. CDR3 length equals 17 residues. With 3 bases removed from V and 0 bases from J, the gap between germline ends came to 15 bases. Germline V lookup: CDR1 LNHDA, CDR2 SQIVND (reference sequence). The CDR3 region is CASSIRENTSSGNTIYF. Here the CDR3 DNA reads TGTGCCAGTAGTATCCGGGAAAACACGAGCTCTGGAAACACCATATATTTT.

The J gene is TRBJ2-1, the V gene TRBV27; 9 nucleotides line up with TRBD2. Germline CDR1 reads MNHEY; CDR2 reads SMNVEV (reference sequence). This CDR3 region has 15 residues. The junction had 9 bases not matched to a gene; V was cut back by 6 bases and J by 6 bases. The CDR3 protein is CASSRLADLLNEQFF. Here the CDR3 DNA reads TGTGCCAGCAGCCGACTAGCGGACCTGCTCAATGAGCAGTTCTTC.

This sequence joins TRBV3-1 (or the pseudogene TRBV3-2) and TRBJ1-6; a possible D gene is TRBD1 (6 bases). The CDR3 runs 17 residues. Germline values: CDR1 LGHDT, CDR2 YNNKEL (reference sequence). The V end lost 5 bases, the J end lost 5 bases, and 19 bases lay between the germline ends. CDR3 loop: CASSAILKRTDNSPLHF. The DNA of the CDR3 is TGTGCCAGCAGCGCGATACTAAAACGGACAGATAATTCACCCCTCCACTTT.

The chain has TRBV6-2 or TRBV6-3 and TRBJ1-1, with 10 bases identical to TRBD1. With 5 bases clipped from V and 4 bases from J, the junction kept 7 bases outside the gene matches. Germline V gene sequence: CDR1 MNHEY, CDR2 SVGEGT. This CDR3 has 15 amino acids. The CDR3 region is CASSKGQGSGTEAFF. CDR3 sequence (DNA): TGTGCCAGCAGTAAGGGACAGGGGTCGGGCACTGAAGCTTTCTTT.

The chain recombines TRBV9 with TRBJ1-5; TRBD1 aligns across 10 bases. V was clipped by 3 bases and J by 6 bases; unmatched bases: 3. Per the germline V gene, CDR1 is SGDLS and CDR2 is YYNGEE. The CDR3 loop spans 14 amino acids. The CDR3 is CASSGQGARQPQHF. Here the CDR3 DNA reads TGTGCCAGCAGCGGACAGGGGGCCCGTCAGCCCCAGCATTTT. Complete variable domain (other parts from reference TRBV9 and TRBJ1-5): DSGVTQTPKHLITATGQRVTLRCSPRSGDLSVYWYQQSLDQGLQFLIQYYNGEERAKGNILERFSAQQFPDLHSELNLSSLELGDSALYFCASSGQGARQPQHFGDGTRLSIL.

The V and J genes are TRBV27 and TRBJ2-2; tentative D call: TRBD2 (6 bases). Germline CDR1 reads MNHEY; CDR2 reads SMNVEV (reference sequence). Trimming shortened V by 0 bases and J by 3 bases, and 11 bases separated the two germline ends. The CDR3 contains 16 residues. The CDR3 DNA is TGTGCCAGCAGTTTATCGGCGGGGCTTTACACCGGGGAGCTGTTTTTT. It codes for CASSLSAGLYTGELFF.

V is TRBV5-4 and J is TRBJ2-7; D not certain. The length of the CDR3 is 12 residues. Trimming pared 2 bases from V and 4 bases from J, leaving 7 bases between. Germline assignment: CDR1 SGHNT and CDR2 YYREEE (reference sequence). Here the CDR3 DNA reads TGTGCCAGCAGCTTATCCCAGTACGAGCAGTACTTC. It encodes CASSLSQYEQYF.

This clone was counted once. The chain joins TRBV5-6 to TRBJ2-2; D possibly corresponds to TRBD1 (5 bases). This CDR3 has 14 residues. Per the germline V gene, CDR1 is SGHDT and CDR2 is YYEEEE. Trimming pared 4 bases from V and 2 bases from J, leaving 9 bases between. The CDR3 spells CASSQTVNTGELFF. DNA of the CDR3: TGTGCCAGCAGCCAGACAGTAAACACCGGGGAGCTGTTTTTT.

This rearrangement joins TRBV4-1 to TRBJ1-2; weak D call: TRBD1 (6 bases). V was pared by 0 bases and J by 6 bases, with 20 bases between. The CDR3 sequence is 17 residues long. Germline-derived CDR1 and CDR2 are MGHRA and YSYEKL. DNA of the CDR3: TGCGCCAGCAGCCAAGATCGTTACATGGGGGCCAGGGATGGCTACACCTTC. Translation gives CASSQDRYMGARDGYTF.

The rearrangement uses TRBV5-1 and TRBJ1-3; possible D gene TRBD1, 5 bases. V lost 0 bases, J lost 0 bases, and 10 bases lay in between. The CDR3 loop spans 16 amino acids. Germline V gene lookup returns CDR1 SGHRS and CDR2 YFSETQ. The CDR3 sequence: CASSLADRVSGNTIYF. CDR3 coding DNA: TGCGCCAGCAGCTTGGCAGACAGAGTCTCTGGAAACACCATATATTTT.

The gene calls are TRBV5-3 and TRBJ2-4, with D maybe TRBD2 (7 bases). TRBV5-3 is given ORF status, its function remaining uncertain. The CDR3 runs to 19 residues. The germline V and J ends were trimmed by 2 bases and 0 bases, with 21 bases remaining between them. CDR3 loop: CARSFWAAGAAIAKNIQYF. The CDR3 nucleotides are TGTGCCAGAAGCTTCTGGGCTGCGGGGGCGGCTATAGCCAAAAACATTCAGTACTTC.

The chain couples TRBV18 to TRBJ2-2, with D possibly TRBD1 on 5 matching bases. Per germline, CDR1 KGHSH and CDR2 LQKENI. Trimming stripped 6 bases from V and 3 bases from J, with 17 bases between. There are 16 residues in the CDR3. The CDR3 loop reads CASSRKTVRDTGELFF. DNA for the CDR3: TGTGCCAGCTCCCGCAAGACAGTTAGAGACACCGGGGAGCTGTTTTTT.

The CDR3 loop reads CASSPLAEQFF. In DNA form, the CDR3 reads TGTGCCAGCAGTCCTTTAGCTGAACAGTTCTTC. The chain employs TRBV2 and TRBJ2-1; D ambiguous. CDR1 and CDR2 from the germline V gene are SNHLY and FYNNEI. CDR3 length equals 11 residues. V lost 5 bases and J 13 bases, leaving 12 bases between the germline ends.

The chain links TRBV7-9 to TRBJ2-1; D uncertain. The CDR3 contains 13 residues. In germline, CDR1 is SEHNR, CDR2 FQNEAQ (reference sequence). Deletions cut 3 bases from V and 11 bases from J, with 14 bases between. In DNA, the CDR3 is TGTGCCAGCAGCTTTGGTACGGCAGACAAGCAGTTCTTC. This gives the protein CASSFGTADKQFF.

This chain uses TRBV5-1 with TRBJ2-1; no definite D call. Germline V gives CDR1 SGHRS, CDR2 YFSETQ. V was trimmed by 8 bases and J by 0 bases, leaving 6 bases between them. This CDR3 comprises 12 residues. This chain's CDR3 is CASRSSYNEQFF. In DNA, the CDR3 is TGCGCCAGTAGAAGCTCCTACAATGAGCAGTTCTTC. Supplemented by reference TRBV5-1 and TRBJ2-1, the full variable domain reads KAGVTQTPRYLIKTRGQQVTLSCSPISGHRSVSWYQQTPGQGLQFLFEYFSETQRNKGNFPGRFSGRQFSNSRSEMNVSTLELGDSALYLCASRSSYNEQFFGPGTRLTVL.

This chain connects TRBV29-1 to TRBJ1-2; no firm D call. The CDR3 is made up of 13 amino acids. Germline CDR1 SQVTM, CDR2 ANQGSEA. V lost 7 bases to trimming and J lost 0 bases, with 12 bases between them. CDR3 in DNA: TGCAGCGCACTCGAAGTCTCTAACTATGGCTACACCTTC. Translating gives CSALEVSNYGYTF.